Listed below are T cell receptor beta chains from one sample, sequenced in a study of T cell responses to AZD1222 COVID-19 vaccine. Sequencing used immunoSEQ multiplex PCR; TCRdb keeps in-frame clones, though not all of them. The data show about 180,000 clones, about 90% seen once. The specimen was peripheral blood, collected 28 days after the second AZD1222 dose. Receptors were obtained from an adult who received the AZD1222 COVID-19 vaccine. Each CDR3 is given with its conserved first and last residue. The D gene is left open where the match is weak. Rows may omit the clone size; those that give it use once, few, many or a size class.

D gene	clone size	V gene	J gene	CDR3 length	CDR3 DNA	CDR3 protein
TRBD1	few	TRBV7-2	TRBJ1-5	15	TGTGCCAGCAGCCTACGGACAGGGTGGGACCAGCCCCAGCATTTT	CASSLRTGWDQPQHF
-	-	TRBV5-6	TRBJ1-1	14	TGTGCCAGCAGCTCCCAGGGAGGGGGCACTGAAGCTTTCTTT	CASSSQGGGTEAFF
TRBD1	-	TRBV7-2	TRBJ1-5	16	TGTGCCAGCAGCTTACACGGGACAGGGACCAATCAGCCCCAGCATTTT	CASSLHGTGTNQPQHF
-	-	TRBV19	TRBJ1-5	15	TGTGCCAGTAGTATAGCGACAGGCGAGGTGCGGCCCCAGCATTTT	CASSIATGEVRPQHF
TRBD2	-	TRBV7-2	TRBJ2-1	15	TGTGCCAGCAGCTTTTCCAGCGGGAGTAACAATGAGCAGTTCTTC	CASSFSSGSNNEQFF
-	-	TRBV7-9	TRBJ2-7	13	TGTGCCAGCAGCTTAGCGGCCGGGGCCGAGCAGTACTTC	CASSLAAGAEQYF
-	-	TRBV2	TRBJ1-4	12	TGTGCCAGCAGCGGGTACCGTGAAAAACTGTTTTTT	CASSGYREKLFF
-	-	TRBV3-1/TRBV3-2	TRBJ1-2	16	TGTGCCAGCAGCCAAGATTATGAGGGCCCTGACTATGGCTACACCTTC	CASSQDYEGPDYGYTF
TRBD2	-	TRBV18	TRBJ2-7	18	TGTGCCAGCTCACCGGCTTTAGGGACTAGCGGGGGCACCTACGAGCAGTACTTC	CASSPALGTSGGTYEQYF
-	-	TRBV19	TRBJ1-5	12	TGTGCCAGTAGTGCCCCTCTGGAGCCCCAGCATTTT	CASSAPLEPQHF
TRBD1	once	TRBV5-4	TRBJ1-1	16	TGTGCCAGCAGCTTGCCCCGGACAGGGGGTAACACTGAAGCTTTCTTT	CASSLPRTGGNTEAFF
-	-	TRBV9	TRBJ1-1	15	TGTGCCAGCAGTGCATCGGGGTCGATCGGCACTGAAGCTTTCTTT	CASSASGSIGTEAFF
-	-	TRBV29-1	TRBJ2-7	13	TGCAGCGTTGAATCGGTAACCTCCTACGAGCAGTACTTC	CSVESVTSYEQYF
-	-	TRBV10-3	TRBJ1-2	13	TGTGCCATCAGTGAGTCCCGGGACATTGTTCGCACCTTC	CAISESRDIVRTF
TRBD1	-	TRBV30	TRBJ2-7	16	TGTGCCTGGAGGGGACCAGGACAGGGGAGCTCCTACGAGCAGTACTTC	CAWRGPGQGSSYEQYF
-	-	TRBV15	TRBJ2-1	15	TGTGCCACCAGCAGGGATAATATAGGGGTCAATGAGCAGTTCTTC	CATSRDNIGVNEQFF
-	-	TRBV6-1	TRBJ1-2	13	TGTGCCAGCAGTGAAGGTGCAGGGCGAGGCTACACCTTC	CASSEGAGRGYTF
TRBD2	-	TRBV9	TRBJ2-2	16	TGTGCCAGCAGCGGACCGGGACTAGCGGGCTCCGGGGAGCTGTTTTTT	CASSGPGLAGSGELFF
TRBD1	-	TRBV7-3	TRBJ1-3	16	TGTGCCAGCAGCCTTTCGACAGGGGGCTCAGGAAACACCATATATTTT	CASSLSTGGSGNTIYF
-	-	TRBV29-1	TRBJ2-5	14	TGCAGCGTTGTCAAGTTGGGTCGTGTGGAGACCCAGTACTTC	CSVVKLGRVETQYF
-	-	TRBV2	TRBJ1-5	12	TGTGCCAGCAGAGCTACAGGGCAGCCCCAGCATTTT	CASRATGQPQHF
-	few	TRBV12-3/TRBV12-4	TRBJ1-1	13	TGTGCCAGCAGTTCAGCCCAGCGCACTGAAGCTTTCTTT	CASSSAQRTEAFF
-	few	TRBV19	TRBJ1-5	13	TGTGCCAGTAGTACCGACAGAAATCAGCCCCAGCATTTT	CASSTDRNQPQHF